The 32 T cell receptor beta chains presented below share a single source sample, sequenced in a study of T cell repertoires in cytomegalovirus infection. From the reads, TCRdb called clonotypes with MiXCR, one entry per CDR3 protein. The table has hundreds of thousands of distinct CDR3 sequences, around 29% seen once. These TCRs are of unknown antigen specificity. The material was cultured CD8+ T cells from PBMCs, obtained from culture after CMV antigen stimulation. All receptors come from a human donor in good health (CMV status not recorded). Some clones in this sample may be carry-over from other donors' samples.

Regarding this clonotype: A junction end diverges from the germline sequence, so it may reflect a read error. V is TRBV27 and J is TRBJ1-1, with D unresolved. The CDR3 extends over 13 amino acids. From germline, CDR1 is MNHEY and CDR2 SMNVEV (reference sequence). CDR3 sequence reads: CVSSLGMNTEAFF. The CDR3 DNA reads as TGTGTCAGCAGTTTAGGGATGAACACTGAAGCTTTCTTT.

The sample holds one count of this clonotype. This chain joins TRBV29-1 and TRBJ2-3, with D possibly matching TRBD2 (5 bases). The CDR3 is made up of 13 amino acids. V was pared by 0 bases and J by 2 bases, with 6 bases between. Looked up from germline, CDR1 is SQVTM and CDR2 is ANQGSEA. This chain's CDR3 is CSVEDRDTDTQYF. DNA of the CDR3: TGCAGCGTTGAAGATCGGGACACAGATACGCAGTATTTT.

This clonotype showed up just a few times. V gene TRBV12-3 or TRBV12-4 combines with J gene TRBJ2-1; no clear D gene. There are 12 residues in the CDR3. V shed 3 bases and J shed 9 bases, with 9 bases lying between them. For the CDR3, the DNA is TGTGCCAGCAGTTTCCAGAGGAGTGAGCAGTTCTTC. Amino acids: CASSFQRSEQFF.

The genes are TRBV13 and TRBJ2-1; the match to TRBD2 covers 9 bases. With 4 bases clipped from V and 5 bases from J, the junction kept 12 bases outside the gene matches. This CDR3 has 17 residues. The germline gives CDR1 PRHDT, CDR2 FYEKMQ (reference sequence). The CDR3 protein is CASSSPLSGGGDNEQFF. In DNA, the CDR3 is TGTGCCAGCAGCTCCCCACTATCGGGCGGGGGGGACAATGAGCAGTTCTTC.

This clonotype was counted between two and nine times. The V call is TRBV7-6, the J call TRBJ2-5; D gene unclear. The ends were cut back, 1 base at V and 4 bases at J, with 7 bases in the middle. Germline values: CDR1 SGHVS, CDR2 FNYEAQ. This CDR3 has 13 residues. The CDR3 bases are TGTGCCAGCAGCTTAGTGCTTCTAGAGACCCAGTACTTC. It translates to CASSLVLLETQYF.

The rearrangement links TRBV6-6 to TRBJ2-7, with D perhaps TRBD2 (5 bases). The CDR3 covers 11 residues. Deletions cut 6 bases from V and 9 bases from J, with 12 bases between. The germline V gene encodes CDR1 MNHNY and CDR2 SVGAGI (reference sequence). CDR3 in amino acids: CASRTGTSQYV. The CDR3, as DNA: TGTGCCAGCAGGACGGGAACATCGCAGTACGTC.

In DNA form, the CDR3 reads TGTGCCAGCAGTTACTTAGGGACTAGCGGGGGGGGGCCTTACAATGAGCAGTTCTTC. It encodes CASSYLGTSGGGPYNEQFF. The rearrangement joins TRBV6-2 or TRBV6-3 to TRBJ2-1, with 16 bases lining up with TRBD2. CDR1 is MNHEY and CDR2 is SVGEGT in the germline V gene. The CDR3 is 19 residues long. Trimming at V came to 1 base and at J to 4 bases, leaving 7 bases not matched to a gene.

This clonotype was counted a few times. This chain connects TRBV9 to TRBJ2-6; 8 nucleotides align to TRBD1. The CDR3 is 19 amino acids. Trimming at V came to 3 bases and at J to 0 bases, leaving 11 bases not matched to a gene. Germline assignment: CDR1 SGDLS and CDR2 YYNGEE. The CDR3 spells CASSAREDRAFSGANVLTF. CDR3 nucleotide sequence: TGTGCCAGCAGCGCCAGGGAGGACAGGGCATTCTCTGGGGCCAACGTCCTGACTTTC.

The V call is TRBV14, the J call TRBJ1-4, with D unclear. CDR1 is SGHDN, CDR2 FVKESK, per germline. This CDR3 comprises 15 residues. Trimming removed 2 bases at V and 3 bases at J, with 10 bases between. Written as DNA, the CDR3 is TGTGCCAGCAGCCAAAACGCGCCGGCTAATGAAAAACTGTTTTTT. It specifies CASSQNAPANEKLFF.

This chain uses TRBV5-6 with TRBJ2-1; TRBD2 aligns across 11 bases. V lost 4 bases and J lost 2; bases outside the gene matches: 2. Per germline, CDR1 SGHDT and CDR2 YYEEEE. The CDR3 loop spans 15 amino acids. CDR3 coding DNA: TGTGCCAGCAGCACACTAGCGGGGGCCTACAATGAGCAGTTCTTC. It yields the protein CASSTLAGAYNEQFF.

This chain joins TRBV28 and TRBJ2-1; 7 nucleotides line up with TRBD1. Trimming removed 6 bases from V and 8 bases from J; junction bases left unmatched: 7. The CDR3 has 13 amino acids. In germline, CDR1 is MDHEN, CDR2 SYDVKM. CDR3 nucleotide sequence: TGTGCCAGCAGGAGACAGGGCAAGGATGAGCAGTTCTTC. Translating gives CASRRQGKDEQFF.

The J gene is TRBJ2-5, the V gene TRBV11-2, with 7 bases matching TRBD1. CDR3 size: 14 residues. Germline values: CDR1 SGHAT, CDR2 FQNNGV. Unmatched junction bases numbered 2, after V lost 2 bases and J lost 2 bases. CDR3 nucleotide sequence: TGTGCCAGCAGCTTAATGGGACAGCAAGAGACCCAGTACTTC. As protein: CASSLMGQQETQYF.

A few counts support this clonotype. The chain couples TRBV7-6 to TRBJ2-5; the D is unclear. The CDR3 covers 16 residues. V shed 1 base and J shed 0 bases, with 12 bases lying between them. CDR1 SGHVS and CDR2 FNYEAQ come from the germline V gene. CDR3 in DNA: TGTGCCAGCAGCTTAGTGGTGACCTTCAACCAAGAGACCCAGTACTTC. It is translated as CASSLVVTFNQETQYF.

This clonotype was observed a few times. The chain recombines TRBV6-1 with TRBJ1-4; D is possibly TRBD1 (5 bases). V lost 10 bases and J lost 5, with 11 bases in between. Per the germline V gene, CDR1 is MNHNS and CDR2 is SASEGT. CDR3 length equals 12 residues. CDR3 loop: CATLDTNEKLFF. CDR3 DNA sequence: TGTGCCACCCTGGACACCAATGAAAAACTGTTTTTT.

This chain links TRBV4-3 with TRBJ1-4, with 9 nucleotides matching TRBD1. CDR3 length: 15 residues. Unmatched junction bases numbered 6, after V lost 3 bases and J lost 7 bases. CDR1 is LGHNA, CDR2 YSLEER, per germline. CDR3 bases: TGCGCCAGCAGCCAGCGGGACAGGGAGATTGAAAAACTGTTTTTT. Translating it yields CASSQRDREIEKLFF.

About this clonotype: This may stem from a read error, because a much larger clone lies one nucleotide away. The chain couples TRBV6-2 or TRBV6-3 to TRBJ1-5; 7 positions match TRBD1. The ends lost 2 bases at V and 4 bases at J; junction bases unmatched: 2. Per the germline V gene, CDR1 is MNHEY and CDR2 is SVGEGT. This CDR3 has 14 residues. The CDR3 sequence: CASSYGDRNQPQHF. The CDR3 DNA is TGTGCCAGCAGTTACGGGGACAGAAATCAGCCCCAGCATTTT.

This clonotype was seen many times. This chain links TRBV7-8 with TRBJ1-4; 8 bases line up with TRBD1. CDR1 SGHVS and CDR2 FQNEAQ come from the germline V gene. J lost 4 bases, V lost 3 bases, and 7 bases had no gene match. This CDR3 is 16 amino acids long. The CDR3 is CASSFSGTGLNEKLFF. DNA for the CDR3: TGTGCCAGCAGCTTTAGCGGGACAGGTCTTAATGAAAAACTGTTTTTT.

J is TRBJ2-3 and V is TRBV6-2 or TRBV6-3; perhaps TRBD2 as D (6 bases). Per the germline V gene, CDR1 is MNHEY and CDR2 is SVGEGT. V lost 8 bases and J 4 bases, leaving 10 bases between the germline ends. The CDR3 sequence is 12 residues long. The CDR3 DNA reads as TGTGCCAGCTTTACGGGGGCAGATACGCAGTATTTT. Its protein is CASFTGADTQYF.

This clonotype was detected a few times. This chain links TRBV12-5 with TRBJ2-1; 8 bases line up with TRBD2. With V trimmed by 6 bases and J by 2 bases, 9 bases remained unmatched. Germline CDR1 reads LGHNT; CDR2 reads FRNRAP. The CDR3 has 16 residues. CDR3 loop: CASGRSPGLAYNEQFF. DNA for the CDR3: TGTGCTAGTGGCAGGTCGCCGGGACTAGCCTACAATGAGCAGTTCTTC.

The chain combines TRBV19 with TRBJ1-1; D call uncertain. Trimming stripped 7 bases from V and 3 bases from J, with 9 bases between. From germline, CDR1 is LNHDA and CDR2 SQIVND (reference sequence). The CDR3 runs 12 residues. The CDR3 spells CASMWGYTEAFF. CDR3 sequence (DNA): TGTGCCAGTATGTGGGGATACACTGAAGCTTTCTTT.

In regard to this clonotype: Given a much more abundant clone one base away, this may be a read error. This chain joins TRBV7-2 and TRBJ1-2; D gene ambiguous. V lost 1 base, J lost 3 bases, and 12 bases lay in between. The CDR3 runs to 15 residues. The germline CDR1 and CDR2 sequences are SGHTA and FQGNSA. The DNA of the CDR3 is TGTGCCAGCAGCTTAGGACACTCAGCTGACTATGGCTACACCTTC. Protein: CASSLGHSADYGYTF.

The chain uses TRBV7-9 and TRBJ1-2, with D possibly matching TRBD1 (5 bases). CDR3 length equals 13 residues. Looked up from germline, CDR1 is SEHNR and CDR2 is FQNEAQ (reference sequence). The V and J ends lost 3 bases and 4 bases respectively, with 9 bases between them. This CDR3 reads CASSLGRIYGYTF. DNA of the CDR3: TGTGCCAGCAGCTTGGGACGGATCTATGGCTACACCTTC.

CDR3 loop: CASSGGRGSETQYF. DNA of the CDR3: TGTGCCAGCAGTGGCGGCAGGGGCTCGGAGACCCAGTACTTC. V usage is TRBV27 and J usage is TRBJ2-5, with a tentative D call TRBD1 (6 bases). V was clipped by 5 bases and J by 5 bases, with 15 bases between them. Germline CDR1 is MNHEY and CDR2 is SMNVEV (reference sequence). This CDR3 has 14 residues.

The chain employs TRBV2 and TRBJ2-2; D not resolved. V gave up 1 base and J gave up 2 bases, with 8 bases separating them. Germline V gene data show CDR1 as SNHLY and CDR2 as FYNNEI. This CDR3 has 15 amino acids. CDR3 loop: CASSEDSLNTGELFF. The CDR3, as DNA: TGTGCCAGCAGTGAAGACTCTCTAAACACCGGGGAGCTGTTTTTT.

This clonotype was recorded many times. V and J are TRBV7-3 and TRBJ1-1, with D perhaps TRBD1 (6 bases). Germline CDR1 reads SGHTA; CDR2 reads FQGTGA. The CDR3 spans 14 residues. V gave up 4 bases and J gave up 1 base, with 10 bases separating them. DNA of the CDR3: TGTGCCAGCAGCTGGACAGCCAAGAACACTGAAGCTTTCTTT. Protein sequence: CASSWTAKNTEAFF. Looking up the rest from reference TRBV7-3 and TRBJ1-1 gives the full variable domain: GAGVSQTPSNKVTEKGKYVELRCDPISGHTALYWYRQSLGQGPEFLIYFQGTGAADDSGLPNDRFFAVRPEGSVSTLKIQRTERGDSAVYLCASSWTAKNTEAFFGQGTRLTVV.

This chain uses TRBV24-1 with TRBJ2-2; 8 nucleotides align to TRBD1. With V trimmed by 3 bases and J by 5 bases, 4 bases remained unmatched. There are 15 residues in the CDR3. Germline assignment: CDR1 KGHDR and CDR2 SFDVKD. The CDR3 protein is CATSDKDRDTGELFF. Here the CDR3 DNA reads TGTGCCACCAGTGATAAGGACAGGGATACCGGGGAGCTGTTTTTT.

The CDR3 region is CASHQAEWYNEQFF. CDR3 coding DNA: TGTGCCAGCCACCAAGCTGAGTGGTACAATGAGCAGTTCTTC. The chain uses TRBV9 and TRBJ2-1; the D is unclear. Germline V gives CDR1 SGDLS, CDR2 YYNGEE. V lost 7 bases to trimming and J lost 4 bases, with 15 bases between them. The CDR3 covers 14 residues.

Only a few counts were recorded for this clonotype. The V call is TRBV9, the J call TRBJ2-5; D uncertain. Trimming stripped 4 bases from V and 7 bases from J, with 14 bases between. Germline CDR1 is SGDLS and CDR2 is YYNGEE. The CDR3 sequence is 13 residues long. The CDR3 sequence is CASSLTRSGTQYF. The CDR3 region has the DNA TGTGCCAGCAGCTTGACACGGTCCGGGACCCAGTACTTC.

This clonotype was counted only a few times. The rearrangement uses TRBV12-3 or TRBV12-4 and TRBJ1-4; the D is unclear. The CDR3 sequence is 16 residues long. V lost 3 bases to trimming and J lost 7 bases, with 18 bases between them. The CDR3 nucleotides are TGTGCCAGCAGTTTCTTACTGGCGGCGAGTAGTGAAAAACTGTTTTTT. This encodes CASSFLLAASSEKLFF.

This chain connects TRBV7-8 to TRBJ1-1, with D perhaps matching TRBD1 (6 bases). Deletions cut 0 bases from V and 4 bases from J, with 15 bases between. Looked up from germline, CDR1 is SGHVS and CDR2 is FQNEAQ. This CDR3 is built from 16 residues. CDR3 nucleotide sequence: TGTGCCAGCAGCTTAGCAGCAGGGGAGGTGATCACTGAAGCTTTCTTT. This encodes CASSLAAGEVITEAFF.

This clonotype was seen ten or more times. V usage is TRBV7-3 and J usage is TRBJ2-1; the D is unclear. CDR3 size: 14 residues. CDR1 is SGHTA and CDR2 is FQGTGA in the germline V gene. V lost 5 bases, J lost 5 bases, and 13 bases lay in between. CDR3 nucleotides: TGTGCCAGCAGCCCATCGAGGACGGACAATGAGCAGTTCTTC. It translates to CASSPSRTDNEQFF.

This clonotype occurred a few times. The chain joins TRBV5-1 to TRBJ2-5; D remains ambiguous. Germline-derived CDR1 and CDR2 are SGHRS and YFSETQ. V gave up 4 bases and J gave up 0 bases, with 16 bases separating them. This CDR3 comprises 16 residues. This CDR3 is CASSAATAAYQETQYF. In nucleotides, the CDR3 is TGCGCCAGCAGCGCGGCCACCGCCGCGTACCAAGAGACCCAGTACTTC.